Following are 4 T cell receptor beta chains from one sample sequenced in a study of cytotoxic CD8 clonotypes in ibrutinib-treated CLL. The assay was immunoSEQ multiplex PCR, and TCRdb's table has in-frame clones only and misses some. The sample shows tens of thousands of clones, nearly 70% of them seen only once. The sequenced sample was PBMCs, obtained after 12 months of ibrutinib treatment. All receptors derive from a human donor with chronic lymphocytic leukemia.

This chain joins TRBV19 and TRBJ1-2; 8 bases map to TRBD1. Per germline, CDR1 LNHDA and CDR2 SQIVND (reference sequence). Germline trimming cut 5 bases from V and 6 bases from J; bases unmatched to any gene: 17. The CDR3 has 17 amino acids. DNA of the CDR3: TGTGCCAGTAGTGCTACCGGGACAGGAGTTAAGGTGGATGGCTACACCTTC. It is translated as CASSATGTGVKVDGYTF.

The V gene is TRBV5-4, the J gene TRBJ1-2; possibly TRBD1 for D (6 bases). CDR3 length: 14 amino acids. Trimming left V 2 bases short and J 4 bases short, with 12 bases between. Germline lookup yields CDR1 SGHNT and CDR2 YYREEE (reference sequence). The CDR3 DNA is TGTGCCAGCAGCTTACCGGGACAAAGCTATGGCTACACCTTC. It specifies CASSLPGQSYGYTF. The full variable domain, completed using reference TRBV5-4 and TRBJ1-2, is ETGVTQSPTHLIKTRGQQVTLRCSSQSGHNTVSWYQQALGQGPQFIFQYYREEENGRGNFPPRFSGLQFPNYSSELNVNALELDDSALYLCASSLPGQSYGYTFGSGTRLTVV.

The CDR3 is CASTTGLPDTEAFF. The DNA for the CDR3 is TGTGCCAGCACGACAGGGTTACCCGACACTGAAGCTTTCTTT. J is TRBJ1-1 and V is TRBV25-1, with 7 bases matching TRBD1. The J segment lost 3 bases and the V segment lost 7 bases, leaving 8 bases of the junction unmatched. Germline values: CDR1 MGHDK, CDR2 SYGVNS. The CDR3 is made up of 14 amino acids.

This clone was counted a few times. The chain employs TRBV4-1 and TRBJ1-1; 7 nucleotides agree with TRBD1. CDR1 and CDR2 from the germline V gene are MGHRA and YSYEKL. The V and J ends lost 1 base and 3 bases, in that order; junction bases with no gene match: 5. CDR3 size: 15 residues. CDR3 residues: CASSQVDREHTEAFF. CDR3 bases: TGCGCCAGCAGCCAAGTCGACAGGGAGCACACTGAAGCTTTCTTT.